This is a list of T cell receptor beta chains from one sample in a study of blood T cell repertoires in COVID-19. The table came from immunoSEQ multiplex PCR; TCRdb's copy has only in-frame clones and leaves some out. This table has approximately 310,000 clones, around 86% appearing once. Sequenced: PBMCs or T cells enriched from blood (not recorded which). These receptors were collected from a man between 60 and 75 years old who had recovered from COVID-19. The CDR3 runs from the conserved cysteine through the conserved F or W. The D gene is left open where the match is weak. The size field is filled for only some rows; it gives once, few, many or a size class.

J,size,V,D,DNA,CDR3
TRBJ2-1,-,TRBV2,TRBD1,TGTGCCAGCAGTGATCGACAGGGGTCATACAATGAGCAGTTCTTC,CASSDRQGSYNEQFF
TRBJ2-7,-,TRBV19,TRBD2,TGTGCCAGTAGTGACACCGGACTAGCGAGTTACGAGCAGTACTTC,CASSDTGLASYEQYF
TRBJ2-1,-,TRBV28,TRBD2,TGTGCCAGCAGGGGGACAGTGGGTAGCGGGAGGGGGAATGAGCAGTTCTTC,CASRGTVGSGRGNEQFF
TRBJ2-1,-,TRBV6-4,TRBD2,TGTGCCAGCAGTGATTACGGCGGGAGGGCTAATAATGAGCAGTTCTTC,CASSDYGGRANNEQFF
TRBJ2-7,-,TRBV4-3,-,TGCGCCAGCAGCCAAGTTAGGAGTACCTACGAGCAGTACTTC,CASSQVRSTYEQYF
TRBJ2-3,-,TRBV6-5,TRBD2,TGTGCCAGCAGCCCACTAGCGGGGGCCACAGATACGCAGTATTTT,CASSPLAGATDTQYF
TRBJ2-7,-,TRBV11-2,-,TGTGCCAGCAGTTTTCAGGGTGGAGAGCAGTACTTC,CASSFQGGEQYF
TRBJ2-7,-,TRBV7-2,-,TGTGCCAGCAGCTTACAGAACCTCCTTTCATCCTACGAGCAGTACTTC,CASSLQNLLSSYEQYF
TRBJ1-1,-,TRBV28,-,TGTGCCAGCAGTTCGCTTAGCGGGGGGAACACTGAAGCTTTCTTT,CASSSLSGGNTEAFF
TRBJ2-7,-,TRBV7-9,-,TGTGCCAGCAGCTTAGCGGTTAATTTCTTGGACAGTACCTACGAGCAGTACTTC,CASSLAVNFLDSTYEQYF
TRBJ1-4,few,TRBV28,-,TGTGCCAGCAGTTTACCTGGGGGGGGCCGCGAAAAACTGTTTTTT,CASSLPGGGREKLFF
TRBJ1-6,-,TRBV29-1,-,TGCAGCGTAGCGACAGACTATAATTCACCCCTCCACTTT,CSVATDYNSPLHF
TRBJ1-2,-,TRBV3-1/TRBV3-2,-,TGTGCCAGCAGCCAAGCTGTAGGCCGAGGGGGCTACACCTTC,CASSQAVGRGGYTF
TRBJ2-5,-,TRBV7-9,TRBD2,TGTGCCAGCAGCACCCTAGCGGGAGGGCCCCAAGAGACCCAGTACTTC,CASSTLAGGPQETQYF
TRBJ2-6,-,TRBV28,-,TGTGCCAGCAGTTTAGGCCCTGGGGCCAACGTCCTGACTTTC,CASSLGPGANVLTF
TRBJ1-5,-,TRBV3-1/TRBV3-2,-,TGTGCCAGCAGTCCCGGTGGCAATCAGCCCCAGCATTTT,CASSPGGNQPQHF
TRBJ1-1,-,TRBV10-3,-,TGTGCCATCCGAGTCCAGGGGAACACTGAAGCTTTCTTT,CAIRVQGNTEAFF
TRBJ2-4,few,TRBV19,-,TGTGCCGTCTACAGGGCAGGGGGGCTGAACGGCATTCAGTACTTC,CAVYRAGGLNGIQYF
TRBJ1-5,-,TRBV12-3/TRBV12-4,-,TGTGCCAGCAGTTTGGGCGGGCAGCCCCAGCATTTT,CASSLGGQPQHF
TRBJ2-1,-,TRBV2,TRBD2,TGTGCCGCAGGACTAGCGGGTGCCGCGGGGCGCAATGAGCAGTTCTTC,CAAGLAGAAGRNEQFF
TRBJ1-1,-,TRBV7-3,-,TGTGCCAGCAGCTCACAGGGTTTGGACACTGAAGCTTTCTTT,CASSSQGLDTEAFF
TRBJ2-2,few,TRBV3-1/TRBV3-2,TRBD2,TGTGCCAGCAGCCAAGGACTAGCGGGAGGACGCAGGGAGCTGTTTTTT,CASSQGLAGGRRELFF
TRBJ2-1,once,TRBV6-1,TRBD1,TGTGCCAGCAGTGACAACAGGGGGCGATCAGACCCACGCGAGCAGTTCTTC,CASSDNRGRSDPREQFF
TRBJ1-4,-,TRBV7-2,-,TGTGCCAGCAGCTTAGTTAGACGCGGAACTAATGAAAAACTGTTTTTT,CASSLVRRGTNEKLFF
TRBJ1-6,-,TRBV30,-,TGTGCCTGGAACCCAGGGACCTATAATTCACCCCTCCACTTT,CAWNPGTYNSPLHF
TRBJ1-2,-,TRBV24-1,-,TGTGCCACCAGTGATCCCCACGTAGCTAACTATGGCTACACCTTC,CATSDPHVANYGYTF
TRBJ1-1,few,TRBV7-9,TRBD1,TGTGCCAGCAGCTCGCGGACAGGGCGAGGGACCACTGAAGCTTTCTTT,CASSSRTGRGTTEAFF
TRBJ2-1,once,TRBV7-2,TRBD2,TGTGCCAGCAGCCCTGGACTAGCGAGCAACAATGAGCAGTTCTTC,CASSPGLASNNEQFF
TRBJ1-2,-,TRBV6-5,-,TGTGCCAGCAGGTACGCAGGGGAGCGCTACACCTTC,CASRYAGERYTF
TRBJ2-7,-,TRBV24-1,TRBD1,TGTGCCACCAGTGAGACCGGGACAGGGGACGAGCAGTACTTC,CATSETGTGDEQYF
TRBJ2-3,-,TRBV2,-,TGTGCCAGCATCGGGCGCAGCGGACTTAGCACAGATACGCAGTATTTT,CASIGRSGLSTDTQYF
TRBJ2-7,-,TRBV5-4,TRBD1,TGTGCCAGCAGCTTGGGAAAGACAGGGTCGTACGAGCAGTACTTC,CASSLGKTGSYEQYF
TRBJ1-2,-,TRBV14,-,TGTGCCAGCAGCCAAACGTTTGGCAGGGCTGCTGGCTACACCTTC,CASSQTFGRAAGYTF